The 22 T cell receptor beta chains below were found in one sample sequenced in a study of OX40 agonist ivuxolimab in advanced cancers. Clones were sequenced by immunoSEQ multiplex PCR, and TCRdb holds only the in-frame ones, with some missing. The sample yields 65,000 to 75,000 clones, approximately 88% seen once. The source was CD4+ or CD8+ T cells sorted from blood, collected in a trial of the OX40 agonist ivuxolimab. These receptors were obtained from an adult with an advanced solid tumor such as melanoma, head and neck, liver or kidney cancer.

The rearrangement links TRBV4-2 to TRBJ2-7, with D possibly TRBD2 on 5 matching bases. The CDR3 has 15 amino acids. V dropped 1 base and J dropped 5 bases, with 15 bases sitting between them. Germline V gene sequence: CDR1 LGHNA, CDR2 YNFKEQ. The CDR3, as DNA: TGTGCCAGCAGCCAAGCCTTCCAGCTGAGGGACGAGCAGTACTTC. It yields the protein CASSQAFQLRDEQYF.

This chain joins TRBV27 and TRBJ2-5; D not certain. V lost 5 bases to trimming and J lost 0 bases, with 10 bases between them. CDR3 length: 14 amino acids. CDR1 and CDR2 from the germline V gene are MNHEY and SMNVEV (reference sequence). This CDR3 is CASSPYKYQETQYF. The CDR3 DNA is TGTGCCAGCAGTCCATATAAGTACCAAGAGACCCAGTACTTC.

The chain is built from TRBV7-9 and TRBJ1-3; D uncertain. The CDR3 runs to 13 residues. The V end was cut by 2 bases, the J end by 8 bases, with 10 bases between. CDR1 is SEHNR and CDR2 is FQNEAQ in the germline V gene (reference sequence). The CDR3 loop is CASSLSVGYTIYF. CDR3 nucleotides: TGTGCCAGCAGCTTAAGTGTAGGCTACACCATATATTTT.

V and J are TRBV2 and TRBJ2-3; 12 positions match TRBD1. CDR1 is SNHLY and CDR2 is FYNNEI in the germline V gene. CDR3 length: 14 amino acids. Trimming removed 7 bases from V and 4 bases from J; junction bases left unmatched: 3. In DNA form, the CDR3 reads TGTGCCAGCACGGGACAGGGGGCCCCAGATACGCAGTATTTT. It codes for CASTGQGAPDTQYF.

The chain uses TRBV7-2 and TRBJ2-5, with TRBD2 matching over 8 bases. The CDR3 is 16 residues long. V was pared by 5 bases and J by 1 base, with 9 bases of the junction left unmatched. CDR1 is SGHTA, CDR2 FQGNSA, per germline. The CDR3 DNA is TGTGCCAGCAGCCGCTCACTAGCGGAGGCCCAAGAGACCCAGTACTTC. Protein product: CASSRSLAEAQETQYF.

This chain links TRBV5-8 with TRBJ2-7; tentatively, D is TRBD1 or TRBD2 (5 bases each). Germline V gene sequence: CDR1 SGHTS, CDR2 YDEGEE. The CDR3 is made up of 15 amino acids. Trimming removed 5 bases at V and 2 bases at J, with 17 bases between. The CDR3 reads CASRRDLGGTYEQYF. The CDR3 region has the DNA TGTGCCAGCAGACGCGACCTTGGGGGTACCTACGAGCAGTACTTC.

The chain combines TRBV5-1 with TRBJ2-1; D gene unclear. Germline V gene data show CDR1 as SGHRS and CDR2 as YFSETQ. CDR3 length: 14 residues. Trimming cost V 0 bases and J 7 bases, with 11 bases left between them. The CDR3 reads CASSLAEIFNEQFF. Here the CDR3 DNA reads TGCGCCAGCAGCTTGGCGGAGATTTTTAATGAGCAGTTCTTC.

CDR3 in amino acids: CASSLKGYEQYF. CDR3 coding DNA: TGTGCCAGCAGCTTGAAAGGCTACGAGCAGTACTTC. This rearrangement joins TRBV5-6 to TRBJ2-7; D gene uncertain. V lost 1 base to trimming and J lost 3 bases, with 5 bases between them. The CDR3 consists of 12 residues. The germline gives CDR1 SGHDT, CDR2 YYEEEE.

The chain joins TRBV7-9 to TRBJ2-1; 7 nucleotides match TRBD2. Trimming removed 4 bases from V and 8 bases from J; junction bases left unmatched: 8. The germline V gene has CDR1 SEHNR and CDR2 FQNEAQ (reference sequence). The CDR3 covers 14 residues. CDR3 protein: CASSSRTSGDEQFF. The DNA for the CDR3 is TGTGCCAGCAGCTCTAGGACTAGTGGCGATGAGCAGTTCTTC.

CDR3 in amino acids: CASSKNSGTGVDEQFF. In nucleotides, the CDR3 is TGTGCCAGCAGCAAAAACAGTGGGACAGGCGTGGATGAGCAGTTCTTC. The chain employs TRBV7-3 and TRBJ2-1; 8 positions match TRBD1. Per the germline V gene, CDR1 is SGHTA and CDR2 is FQGTGA. V lost 5 bases to trimming and J lost 8 bases; unmatched junction nucleotides: 14. CDR3 length: 16 residues.

Only one count was recorded for this clone. V and J are TRBV11-3 and TRBJ2-5; 8 bases line up with TRBD1. V dropped 5 bases and J dropped 4; count of bases not matched to a gene: 3. Germline CDR1 reads SGHNT; CDR2 reads YENEEA. The CDR3 sequence is 13 residues long. The CDR3 nucleotides are TGTGCCAGCAGCACCGGACAGGGAGAGACCCAGTACTTC. Its translation is CASSTGQGETQYF.

This clone was seen once. The chain joins TRBV4-2 to TRBJ1-4, with a weak D call TRBD1 (5 bases). V dropped 0 bases and J dropped 11 bases, with 7 bases sitting between them. The CDR3 is 12 amino acids. Germline-derived CDR1 and CDR2 are LGHNA and YNFKEQ. CDR3: CASSQDEGKLFF. DNA of the CDR3: TGTGCCAGCAGCCAAGATGAGGGGAAACTGTTTTTT.

The V gene is TRBV7-9, the J gene TRBJ2-7, with 9 bases identical to TRBD1. CDR1 is SEHNR and CDR2 is FQNEAQ in the germline V gene (reference sequence). After removal of 0 bases from V and 6 bases from J, the junction contained 3 bases not matched to a gene. CDR3 length: 14 residues. CDR3 DNA sequence: TGTGCCAGCAGCTTAGCGGACAGGGGAGGCGAGCAGTACTTC. This translates into CASSLADRGGEQYF.

This clone was detected a few times. The chain is built from TRBV28 and TRBJ2-6; TRBD1 agrees at 8 bases. This CDR3 spans 16 amino acids. V was pared by 10 bases and J by 0 bases, with 8 bases of the junction left unmatched. Germline CDR1 reads MDHEN; CDR2 reads SYDVKM. The CDR3 protein is CATRTGSRSGANVLTF. CDR3 nucleotides: TGTGCCACCCGGACAGGGAGCCGCTCTGGGGCCAACGTCCTGACTTTC.

This clone turned up a few times. V gene TRBV18 combines with J gene TRBJ1-5; TRBD1 agrees at 7 bases. Germline CDR1 reads KGHSH; CDR2 reads LQKENI. This CDR3 spans 14 amino acids. The junction had 5 bases not matched to a gene; V was cut back by 4 bases and J by 5 bases. CDR3 bases: TGTGCCAGCTCACAATTGGACAGGCATCAGCCCCAGCATTTT. It codes for CASSQLDRHQPQHF.

This clone has only one observation. As DNA, the CDR3 is TGTGCCAGCAGTCTAAATATTGGGGGGCAGCACCTCCACTTT. Protein: CASSLNIGGQHLHF. V is TRBV28 and J is TRBJ1-6; D perhaps matches TRBD1 (6 bases). Germline V gene sequence: CDR1 MDHEN, CDR2 SYDVKM. CDR3 length: 14 amino acids. V shed 5 bases and J shed 15 bases, with 20 bases lying between them.

The V gene is TRBV6-6, the J gene TRBJ2-1, with 12 positions matching TRBD2. Germline loops: CDR1 MNHNY, CDR2 SVGAGI (reference sequence). The V and J ends lost 6 bases and 8 bases, in that order; junction bases with no gene match: 11. This CDR3 is 16 amino acids long. The CDR3 spells CASRQWTSGNRDEQFF. The DNA of the CDR3 is TGTGCCAGCAGGCAATGGACTAGCGGGAATAGGGATGAGCAGTTCTTC.

The CDR3 region has the DNA TGTGCCAGCAGCCGACTAGCGGGAATAGAGACCCAGTACTTC. Amino acids: CASSRLAGIETQYF. This chain connects TRBV11-3 to TRBJ2-5, with 11 bases that match TRBD2. The CDR3 loop spans 14 amino acids. V lost 5 bases to trimming and J lost 4 bases; unmatched junction nucleotides: 3. Germline assignment: CDR1 SGHNT and CDR2 YENEEA.

V and J are TRBV28 and TRBJ1-5; 7 positions agree with TRBD1. CDR1 is MDHEN and CDR2 is SYDVKM in the germline V gene. Trimming cost V 6 bases and J 3 bases; bases outside gene matches: 8. The length of the CDR3 is 15 residues. The CDR3 DNA follows: TGTGCCAGCAGCCCAGGGGGGGGCTACAATCAGCCCCAGCATTTT. Protein: CASSPGGGYNQPQHF.

The V and J genes are TRBV6-6 and TRBJ2-3; 7 bases agree with TRBD2. The germline V gene has CDR1 MNHNY and CDR2 SVGAGI (reference sequence). This CDR3 has 15 amino acids. V lost 5 bases and J lost 4; bases outside the gene matches: 9. DNA of the CDR3: TGTGCCAGCAGTCCGAGCGGGAAGGAGGCAGATACGCAGTATTTT. Protein product: CASSPSGKEADTQYF.

V gene TRBV28 combines with J gene TRBJ1-5, with 7 bases matching TRBD1. The V segment lost 6 bases and the J segment 0 bases; nucleotides outside the gene matches: 5. CDR1 is MDHEN, CDR2 SYDVKM, per germline. The CDR3 is 15 residues long. This CDR3 reads CASRGGTVSNQPQHF. The DNA of the CDR3 is TGTGCCAGCAGGGGCGGGACAGTTAGCAATCAGCCCCAGCATTTT.

In this sample, this clone turned up a few times. The chain couples TRBV27 to TRBJ1-1; the D is unclear. V was shortened by 3 bases and J by 11 bases, with 16 bases between the two germline ends. The CDR3 totals 13 residues. Germline CDR1 reads MNHEY; CDR2 reads SMNVEV (reference sequence). The CDR3 DNA reads TGTGCCAGCAGTTTTACATGGGAGCAGGTGGCTTTCTTT. Its translation: CASSFTWEQVAFF.